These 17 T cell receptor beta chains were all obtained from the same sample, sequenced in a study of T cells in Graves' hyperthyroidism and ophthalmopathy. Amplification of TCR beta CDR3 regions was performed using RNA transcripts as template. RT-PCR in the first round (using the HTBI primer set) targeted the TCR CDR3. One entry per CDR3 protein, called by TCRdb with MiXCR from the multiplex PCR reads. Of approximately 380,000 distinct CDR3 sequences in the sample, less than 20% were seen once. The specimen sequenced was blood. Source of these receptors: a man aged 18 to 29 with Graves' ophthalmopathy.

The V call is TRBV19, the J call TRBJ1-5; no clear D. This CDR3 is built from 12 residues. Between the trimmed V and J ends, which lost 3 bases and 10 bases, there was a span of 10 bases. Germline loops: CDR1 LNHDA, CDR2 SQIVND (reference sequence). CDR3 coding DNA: TGTGCCAGTAGTATCGCATTGGGTCCCCAGCATTTT. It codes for CASSIALGPQHF.

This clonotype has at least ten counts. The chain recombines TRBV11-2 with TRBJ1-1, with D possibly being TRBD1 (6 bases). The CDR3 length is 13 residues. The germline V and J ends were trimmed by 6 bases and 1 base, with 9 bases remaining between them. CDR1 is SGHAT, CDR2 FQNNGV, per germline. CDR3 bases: TGTGCCAGCAGGTTCAGGGGGAACACTGAAGCTTTCTTT. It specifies CASRFRGNTEAFF.

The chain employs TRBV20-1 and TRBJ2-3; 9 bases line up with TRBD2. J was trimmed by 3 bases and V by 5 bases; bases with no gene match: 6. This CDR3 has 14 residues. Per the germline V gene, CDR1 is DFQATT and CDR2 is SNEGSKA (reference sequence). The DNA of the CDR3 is TGCAGTGCTGGGACTAGCCTACGGACAGATACGCAGTATTTT. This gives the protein CSAGTSLRTDTQYF.

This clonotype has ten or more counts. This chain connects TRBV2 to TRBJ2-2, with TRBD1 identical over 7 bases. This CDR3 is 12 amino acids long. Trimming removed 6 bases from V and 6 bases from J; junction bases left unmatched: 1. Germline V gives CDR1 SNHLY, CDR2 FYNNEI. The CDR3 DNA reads TGTGCCAGCAGAGACAGGGCCGGGGAGCTGTTTTTT. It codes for CASRDRAGELFF.

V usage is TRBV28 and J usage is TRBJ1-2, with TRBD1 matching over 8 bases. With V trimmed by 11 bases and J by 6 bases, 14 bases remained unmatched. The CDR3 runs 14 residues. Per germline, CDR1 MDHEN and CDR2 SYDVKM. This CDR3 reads CAGQDGQGDDGYTF. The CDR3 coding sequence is TGTGCCGGACAAGACGGACAGGGCGATGATGGCTACACCTTC.

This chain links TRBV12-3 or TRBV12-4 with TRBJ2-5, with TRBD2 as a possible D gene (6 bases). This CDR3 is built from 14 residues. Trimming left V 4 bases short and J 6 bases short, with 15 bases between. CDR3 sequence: CASSSLTRAKTQYF. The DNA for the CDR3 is TGTGCCAGCAGTTCGTTGACTAGAGCTAAGACCCAGTACTTC.

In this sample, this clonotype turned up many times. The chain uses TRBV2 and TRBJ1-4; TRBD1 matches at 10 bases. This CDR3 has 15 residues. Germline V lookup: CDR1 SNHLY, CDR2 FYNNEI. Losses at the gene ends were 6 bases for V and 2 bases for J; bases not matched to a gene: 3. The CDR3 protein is CASRDRGQTNEKLFF. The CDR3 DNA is TGTGCCAGCAGAGACAGGGGGCAGACTAATGAAAAACTGTTTTTT. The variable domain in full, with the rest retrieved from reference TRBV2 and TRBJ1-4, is EPEVTQTPSHQVTQMGQEVILRCVPISNHLYFYWYRQILGQKVEFLVSFYNNEISEKSEIFDDQFSVERPDGSNFTLKIRSTKLEDSAMYFCASRDRGQTNEKLFFGSGTQLSVL.

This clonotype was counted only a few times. In DNA form, the CDR3 reads TGTGCCAGCAGTGACAATAACGTGGTAGCGGTCCCCTACGAGCAGTACTTC. This codes for CASSDNNVVAVPYEQYF. The chain couples TRBV25-1 to TRBJ2-7; D is possibly TRBD2 (6 bases). Trimming removed 3 bases at V and 2 bases at J, with 20 bases between. The CDR3 loop spans 17 amino acids. From germline, CDR1 is MGHDK and CDR2 SYGVNS.

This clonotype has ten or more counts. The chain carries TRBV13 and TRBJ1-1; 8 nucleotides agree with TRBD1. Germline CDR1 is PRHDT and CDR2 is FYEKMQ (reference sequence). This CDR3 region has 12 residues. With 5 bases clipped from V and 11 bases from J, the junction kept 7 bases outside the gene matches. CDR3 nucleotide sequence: TGTGCCAGCAGCCTCAGGGGGCACGTGGCTTTCTTT. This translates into CASSLRGHVAFF.

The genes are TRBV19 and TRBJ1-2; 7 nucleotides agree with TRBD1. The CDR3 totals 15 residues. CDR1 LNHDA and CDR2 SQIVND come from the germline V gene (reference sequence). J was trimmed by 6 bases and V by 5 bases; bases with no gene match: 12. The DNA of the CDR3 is TGTGCCAGTAGTGCCTACGGGACAGCATTGGATGGCTACACCTTC. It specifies CASSAYGTALDGYTF.

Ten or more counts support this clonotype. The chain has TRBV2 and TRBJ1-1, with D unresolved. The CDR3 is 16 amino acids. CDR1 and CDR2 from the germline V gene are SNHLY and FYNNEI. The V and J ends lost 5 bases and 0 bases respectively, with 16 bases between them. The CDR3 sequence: CASSKLRATMNTEAFF. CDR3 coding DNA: TGTGCCAGCAGTAAGTTGCGAGCTACAATGAACACTGAAGCTTTCTTT. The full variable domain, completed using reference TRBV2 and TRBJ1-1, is EPEVTQTPSHQVTQMGQEVILRCVPISNHLYFYWYRQILGQKVEFLVSFYNNEISEKSEIFDDQFSVERPDGSNFTLKIRSTKLEDSAMYFCASSKLRATMNTEAFFGQGTRLTVV.

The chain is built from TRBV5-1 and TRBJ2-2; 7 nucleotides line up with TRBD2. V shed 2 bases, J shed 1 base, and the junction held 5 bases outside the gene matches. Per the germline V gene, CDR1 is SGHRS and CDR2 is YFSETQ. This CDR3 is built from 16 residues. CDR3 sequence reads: CASSFATGGNTGELFF. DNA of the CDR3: TGCGCCAGCAGCTTTGCGACGGGGGGGAACACCGGGGAGCTGTTTTTT.

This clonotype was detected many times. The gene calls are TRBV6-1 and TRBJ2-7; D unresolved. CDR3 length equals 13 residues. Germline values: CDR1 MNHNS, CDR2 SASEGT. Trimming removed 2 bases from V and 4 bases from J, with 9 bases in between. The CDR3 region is CASSESWIYEQYF. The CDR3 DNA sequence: TGTGCCAGCAGTGAATCCTGGATATACGAGCAGTACTTC.

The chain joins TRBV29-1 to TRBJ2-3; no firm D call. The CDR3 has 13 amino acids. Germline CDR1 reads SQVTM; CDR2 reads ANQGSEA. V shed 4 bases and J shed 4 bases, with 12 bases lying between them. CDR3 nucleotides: TGCAGCGTTGTGTTAGGGTGGGCAGATACGCAGTATTTT. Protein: CSVVLGWADTQYF.

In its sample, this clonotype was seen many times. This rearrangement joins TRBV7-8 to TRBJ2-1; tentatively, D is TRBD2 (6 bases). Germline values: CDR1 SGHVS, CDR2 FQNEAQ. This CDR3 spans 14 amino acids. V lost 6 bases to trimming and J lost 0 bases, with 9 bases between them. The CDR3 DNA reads TGTGCCAGCAGTGGGGGGAGCTCCTACAATGAGCAGTTCTTC. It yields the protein CASSGGSSYNEQFF.

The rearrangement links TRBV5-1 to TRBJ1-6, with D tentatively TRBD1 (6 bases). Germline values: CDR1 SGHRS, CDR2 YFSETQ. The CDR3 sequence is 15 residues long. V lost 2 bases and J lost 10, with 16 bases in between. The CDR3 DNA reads TGCGCCAGCAGCTTTGCAGGGGAGGAGGTATCACCCCTCCACTTT. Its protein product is CASSFAGEEVSPLHF.

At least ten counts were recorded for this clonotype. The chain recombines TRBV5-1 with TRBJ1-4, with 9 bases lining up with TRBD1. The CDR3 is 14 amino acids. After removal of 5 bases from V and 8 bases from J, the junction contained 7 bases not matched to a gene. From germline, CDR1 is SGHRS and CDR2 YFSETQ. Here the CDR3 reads CASRAGTGNEKLFF. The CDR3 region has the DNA TGCGCCAGCAGAGCCGGGACAGGGAACGAAAAACTGTTTTTT.